This T cell receptor beta chain was identified during a study of CD8 T cells in Susac syndrome. Across the study: Patients with Susac syndrome were therapy-naive, treated with corticosteroids, or treated with intravenous immunoglobulin alone when blood was collected.

CDR1 and CDR2 from the germline V gene are SGDLS and YYNGEE. The CDR3 is 16 residues long. V shed 0 bases, J shed 6 bases, and the junction held 7 bases outside the gene matches. CD8+ and CD4+ T cells from blood underwent TCR beta sequencing. TEMRA cells were FACS-enriched, unlike CD8+ and CD4+ T cells, which were negatively isolated. The authors reverse transcribed roughly 0.5 to 1 ug RNA with random hexamers. Across 54 Vbeta and 13 Jbeta, immunoSEQ multiplex PCR amplified TCR beta CDR3. TCRdb called the immunoSEQ multiplex PCR reads again in MiXCR, with one record for every CDR3 protein. The sample lists around 200,000 distinct CDR3 sequences, roughly 95% seen once, with around 0.092% in the top ten.

The sample taken for sequencing was CD4+ T cells from PBMCs. The sequence was collected from a human donor with Susac syndrome. The chain has TRBV9 and TRBJ2-1; TRBD1 agrees at 9 bases. DNA for the CDR3: TGTGCCAGCAGCGTAGCGGGACAGGGCCCGGCCAATGAGCAGTTCTTC. This sequence encodes CASSVAGQGPANEQFF.